The 24 T cell receptor beta chains reported below all come from one sample, sequenced in a study of T cell changes during pregnancy in multiple sclerosis. Measured with immunoSEQ multiplex PCR; TCRdb has only the in-frame clones, and not every one. This sample yields tens of thousands of clones, of which just over 90% are seen a single time; 3% to 4% belongs to the top ten. The specimen was CD8+ T cells from peripheral blood mononuclear cells, collected in the second trimester of pregnancy. The receptors originated from a female donor with multiple sclerosis, enrolled in a pregnancy study.

V usage is TRBV10-2 and J usage is TRBJ1-1; tentative D call: TRBD1 (5 bases). The CDR3 totals 15 residues. V lost 0 bases and J lost 1, with 9 bases in between. Germline-derived CDR1 and CDR2 are WSHSY and SAAADI. CDR3 protein: CASSESGGANTEAFF. DNA of the CDR3: TGCGCCAGCAGTGAGTCCGGGGGAGCGAACACTGAAGCTTTCTTT.

The genes are TRBV11-2 and TRBJ1-1; TRBD1 is a possible D gene (6 bases). This CDR3 is 16 amino acids long. Germline values: CDR1 SGHAT, CDR2 FQNNGV. The V and J ends lost 1 base and 2 bases respectively, with 14 bases between them. The CDR3 DNA sequence: TGTGCCAGCAGCTTAGGATTAGGACAGTTAAACACTGAAGCTTTCTTT. Translated: CASSLGLGQLNTEAFF.

A single count supports this clone. This chain links TRBV6-6 with TRBJ1-2, with a possible D match to TRBD1 (6 bases). The length of the CDR3 is 14 residues. The germline V gene encodes CDR1 MNHNY and CDR2 SVGAGI (reference sequence). Trimming removed 6 bases at V and 8 bases at J, with 19 bases between. CDR3 in DNA: TGTGCCAGCAGCCATGGAGAACAGGGTTACGGCTACACCTTC. It translates to CASSHGEQGYGYTF.

The gene calls are TRBV14 and TRBJ2-7, with D perhaps matching TRBD2 (5 bases). V lost 4 bases and J lost 2, with 18 bases in between. Per the germline V gene, CDR1 is SGHDN and CDR2 is FVKESK. CDR3 length equals 16 residues. The CDR3 DNA reads as TGTGCCAGCAGCCTTAAGGAGGCGGTGAGCCCCTACGAGCAGTACTTC. Translating gives CASSLKEAVSPYEQYF. Full variable domain (rest looked up from reference TRBV14 and TRBJ2-7): EAGVTQFPSHSVIEKGQTVTLRCDPISGHDNLYWYRRVMGKEIKFLLHFVKESKQDESGMPNNRFLAERTGGTYSTLKVQPAELEDSGVYFCASSLKEAVSPYEQYFGPGTRLTVT.

The chain combines TRBV6-1 with TRBJ2-2; 9 nucleotides match TRBD2. The V segment lost 3 bases and the J segment 6 bases; nucleotides outside the gene matches: 11. The germline V gene encodes CDR1 MNHNS and CDR2 SASEGT. The CDR3 covers 17 residues. The CDR3 spells CASSDTTSGYPPGELFF. In DNA, the CDR3 is TGTGCCAGCAGTGACACTACTAGCGGGTACCCTCCCGGGGAGCTGTTTTTT.

V is TRBV5-1 and J is TRBJ2-5, with D possibly matching TRBD1 (6 bases). The CDR3 spans 14 residues. V lost 4 bases and J 5 bases, leaving 15 bases between the germline ends. Germline V lookup: CDR1 SGHRS, CDR2 YFSETQ. In DNA form, the CDR3 reads TGCGCCAGCAGCACTTCGACAGGTTTGGAGACCCAGTACTTC. Translation gives CASSTSTGLETQYF.

J is TRBJ1-2 and V is TRBV5-5; the match to TRBD1 covers 7 bases. This CDR3 region has 14 residues. CDR1 SGHKS and CDR2 YYEKEE come from the germline V gene (reference sequence). J lost 8 bases, V lost 4 bases, and 11 bases had no gene match. In DNA, the CDR3 is TGTGCCAGCAGCATGACAGGGATGGAAATAGGCTACACCTTC. This encodes CASSMTGMEIGYTF.

This sequence joins TRBV6-1 and TRBJ2-7; 14 bases are shared with TRBD2. The CDR3 is 17 residues long. Unmatched junction bases numbered 7, after V lost 4 bases and J lost 2 bases. Per germline, CDR1 MNHNS and CDR2 SASEGT. CDR3 sequence (DNA): TGTGCCAGCAGTGTAGGACTAGCGGGAGGTGGGCCCTACGAGCAGTACTTC. Amino acids: CASSVGLAGGGPYEQYF.

This clone is labeled medium-sized. This chain connects TRBV4-1 to TRBJ2-5; TRBD2 aligns across 7 bases. J was trimmed by 3 bases and V by 5 bases; bases with no gene match: 12. The CDR3 spans 16 residues. Germline-derived CDR1 and CDR2 are MGHRA and YSYEKL. CDR3 residues: CASSKRLSGEKETQYF. The CDR3 region has the DNA TGCGCCAGCAGCAAACGACTCAGCGGGGAAAAAGAGACCCAGTACTTC.

The chain joins TRBV13 to TRBJ1-2; TRBD1 agrees at 10 bases. With 4 bases clipped from V and 5 bases from J, the junction kept 10 bases outside the gene matches. There are 16 residues in the CDR3. Germline V gives CDR1 PRHDT, CDR2 FYEKMQ (reference sequence). In DNA, the CDR3 is TGTGCCAGCAGCTCCTTGACAGGGGGCTCATTTTATGGCTACACCTTC. It encodes CASSSLTGGSFYGYTF.

The genes are TRBV19 and TRBJ1-5, with 7 bases that match TRBD1. J was trimmed by 6 bases and V by 5 bases; bases with no gene match: 10. Germline lookup yields CDR1 LNHDA and CDR2 SQIVND (reference sequence). The CDR3 covers 15 residues. The CDR3 nucleotides are TGTGCCAGTAGTGACAGGGATCCGTCCGTTCAGCCCCAGCATTTT. Its translation is CASSDRDPSVQPQHF.

This clone came up once. The chain joins TRBV28 to TRBJ1-2; no clear D gene. V gave up 5 bases and J gave up 3 bases, with 4 bases separating them. This CDR3 is 11 amino acids long. The germline gives CDR1 MDHEN, CDR2 SYDVKM. The CDR3 bases are TGTGCCAGCAGTGACTACTATGGCTACACCTTC. This translates into CASSDYYGYTF.

The chain employs TRBV14 and TRBJ2-3, with D perhaps matching TRBD1 (6 bases). The length of the CDR3 is 16 residues. Trimming removed 4 bases at V and 0 bases at J, with 14 bases between. CDR1 is SGHDN and CDR2 is FVKESK in the germline V gene. The CDR3 DNA reads TGTGCCAGCAGCCCCAGGGGCAGGGGAAGCACAGATACGCAGTATTTT. Protein sequence: CASSPRGRGSTDTQYF. Filled out from reference TRBV14 and TRBJ2-3, the complete variable domain reads EAGVTQFPSHSVIEKGQTVTLRCDPISGHDNLYWYRRVMGKEIKFLLHFVKESKQDESGMPNNRFLAERTGGTYSTLKVQPAELEDSGVYFCASSPRGRGSTDTQYFGPGTRLTVL.

V gene TRBV5-1 combines with J gene TRBJ2-1, with a tentative D call TRBD2 (5 bases). Trimming shortened V by 1 base and J by 8 bases, and 16 bases separated the two germline ends. The CDR3 loop spans 15 amino acids. CDR1 is SGHRS and CDR2 is YFSETQ in the germline V gene. CDR3 sequence: CASSLLPFAGDEQFF. CDR3 in DNA: TGCGCCAGCAGCTTGTTACCATTCGCGGGCGATGAGCAGTTCTTC. Supplemented by reference TRBV5-1 and TRBJ2-1, the full variable domain reads KAGVTQTPRYLIKTRGQQVTLSCSPISGHRSVSWYQQTPGQGLQFLFEYFSETQRNKGNFPGRFSGRQFSNSRSEMNVSTLELGDSALYLCASSLLPFAGDEQFFGPGTRLTVL.

The V and J genes are TRBV16 and TRBJ2-7, with D maybe TRBD2 (6 bases). The V gene's germline CDR1 is KGHSY and CDR2 FQNENV. The CDR3 sequence is 15 residues long. Between the trimmed V and J ends, which lost 3 bases and 2 bases, there was a span of 14 bases. CDR3 residues: CASSHFIGSAYEQYF. For the CDR3, the DNA is TGTGCCAGCAGCCACTTTATCGGGAGCGCCTACGAGCAGTACTTC.

The V and J genes are TRBV7-8 and TRBJ1-2; D might be TRBD1 (5 bases). V was shortened by 3 bases and J by 1 base, with 12 bases between the two germline ends. The CDR3 has 15 amino acids. CDR1 SGHVS and CDR2 FQNEAQ come from the germline V gene. As DNA, the CDR3 is TGTGCCAGCAGCTTCCTGACAGTTGATAACTATGGCTACACCTTC. Protein sequence: CASSFLTVDNYGYTF.

The rearrangement links TRBV7-9 to TRBJ2-7; 8 nucleotides agree with TRBD2. The CDR3 sequence is 11 residues long. Trimming cost V 8 bases and J 7 bases; bases outside gene matches: 4. CDR1 is SEHNR, CDR2 FQNEAQ, per germline (reference sequence). CDR3 DNA: TGTGCCAGCGCGGGGGGTGGGGAGCAGTACTTC. Translation: CASAGGGEQYF.

This sequence joins TRBV2 and TRBJ2-7; 11 bases are shared with TRBD2. This CDR3 contains 14 residues. V trimming: 3 bases; J trimming: 3 bases; junction bases outside the gene matches: 1. CDR1 is SNHLY and CDR2 is FYNNEI in the germline V gene. In DNA form, the CDR3 reads TGTGCCAGCAGTGAGGGGACTAGCGGCTACGAGCAGTACTTC. It specifies CASSEGTSGYEQYF.

The rearrangement joins TRBV28 to TRBJ1-1; tentatively, D is TRBD1 (6 bases). Germline V CDR1 and CDR2: MDHEN, SYDVKM. V was cut by 4 bases and J by 1 base, with 7 bases left in between. This CDR3 comprises 13 residues. The CDR3 DNA is TGTGCCAGCAGTTGGGGACAGAACACTGAAGCTTTCTTT. It is translated as CASSWGQNTEAFF. Full variable domain (missing parts from reference TRBV28 and TRBJ1-1): DVKVTQSSRYLVKRTGEKVFLECVQDMDHENMFWYRQDPGLGLRLIYFSYDVKMKEKGDIPEGYSVSREKKERFSLILESASTNQTSMYLCASSWGQNTEAFFGQGTRLTVV.

The chain joins TRBV28 to TRBJ2-7; 11 bases fit TRBD2. V lost 3 bases and J lost 0; bases outside the gene matches: 7. The CDR3 sequence is 17 residues long. Germline V lookup: CDR1 MDHEN, CDR2 SYDVKM. CDR3 DNA sequence: TGTGCCAGCAGTTTTAAAGCTAGCGGGAGGCCCTCCTACGAGCAGTACTTC. Its protein is CASSFKASGRPSYEQYF. The entire variable domain, with the rest obtained from reference TRBV28 and TRBJ2-7, is as follows: DVKVTQSSRYLVKRTGEKVFLECVQDMDHENMFWYRQDPGLGLRLIYFSYDVKMKEKGDIPEGYSVSREKKERFSLILESASTNQTSMYLCASSFKASGRPSYEQYFGPGTRLTVT.

The chain has TRBV5-1 and TRBJ2-7, with 7 bases fitting TRBD1. The V gene's germline CDR1 is SGHRS and CDR2 YFSETQ. The ends lost 6 bases at V and 6 bases at J; junction bases unmatched: 9. This CDR3 has 13 residues. In nucleotides, the CDR3 is TGCGCCAGCAAAAATCCGACAGGGTCCGAGCAGTACTTC. Translation: CASKNPTGSEQYF.

The chain has TRBV6-5 and TRBJ1-5, with TRBD1 identical over 8 bases. Germline values: CDR1 MNHEY, CDR2 SVGAGI. Unmatched junction bases numbered 5, after V lost 5 bases and J lost 5 bases. This CDR3 is built from 14 residues. The CDR3 nucleotides are TGTGCCAGCAGTCCCGGGACAGGAGATCAGCCCCAGCATTTT. It encodes CASSPGTGDQPQHF.

The chain couples TRBV28 to TRBJ2-7, with TRBD2 as a possible D gene (6 bases). CDR1 is MDHEN and CDR2 is SYDVKM in the germline V gene. CDR3 length equals 15 residues. Deletions cut 3 bases from V and 1 base from J, with 13 bases between. In DNA, the CDR3 is TGTGCCAGCAGTTTTTGGCTAGCGAATTCCTACGAGCAGTACTTC. Its translation is CASSFWLANSYEQYF. Together with reference TRBV28 and TRBJ2-7, the CDR3 gives the full variable domain: DVKVTQSSRYLVKRTGEKVFLECVQDMDHENMFWYRQDPGLGLRLIYFSYDVKMKEKGDIPEGYSVSREKKERFSLILESASTNQTSMYLCASSFWLANSYEQYFGPGTRLTVT.

This chain connects TRBV27 to TRBJ2-3; D possibly corresponds to TRBD1 (6 bases). Germline V gene data show CDR1 as MNHEY and CDR2 as SMNVEV (reference sequence). V lost 5 bases to trimming and J lost 1 base, with 16 bases between them. The CDR3 contains 16 residues. The CDR3 loop is CASSITPGQGTDTQYF. The CDR3 DNA follows: TGTGCCAGCAGTATTACTCCGGGACAAGGCACAGATACGCAGTATTTT.